This TCR beta chain was found in a study of molecular identifiers for immune sequencing clone quantification (dated by TCRdb to 2016 to 2018). In terms of the full investigation: For a replicate experiment, RNA from approximately 20,000 or 100,000 naive CD8 T cells was divided into five aliquots, and four of the five aliquots were sequenced. This methods study used CD8 T cells to benchmark TCR RNA copy counting and molecular-identifier clustering-based TCR repertoire sequencing (MIDCIRS).

Libraries of naive CD8 T cells were built from anywhere between about 17,000 and 1,000,000 sorted cells, with 10%, 30% or 50% of the purified RNA used. Naive CD8 T cells were FACS-sorted as CD8+CD4-CCR7+CD45RA+ on a BD FACSAria II into RLT Plus buffer. To test detection sensitivity, Jurkat RNA equal to under 13 TCR copies was added to samples of about 20,000-1,100,000 naive CD8 T cells. Enrichment of CD8 T cells was performed with RosetteSep CD8+ T Cell Enrichment Cocktail and Ficoll-Paque, after which ACK red cell lysis was carried out. Study-level results and caveats: The sizes of highly expanded clones could end up underestimated when identical TCR molecules share a barcode. The naive libraries included spiked-in Jurkat TCR RNA (around 9 copies' worth), and this RNA is not part of the donor repertoire. When barcode sub-clustering was not used, chimeric consensus sequences inflated TCR diversity, with chimeras reaching as high as 47%. In CMV-specific effector cells, clones with more than 20 RNA copies accounted for over 99% of molecules, whereas in naive cells such clones accounted for under 1%. A single cell's worth of spiked-in Jurkat TCR RNA was reported detectable even among 750,000 to 1,000,000 naive CD8 T cells. Modeling estimated roughly 3.2 recovered TCR RNA copies per cell, compared with about 9.8 by digital PCR, which implies about 30% capture efficiency.

Taken from cysteine to phenylalanine, the CDR3 has 10 residues. The only DNA kept is the CDR3, 30 bases in frame from the first base. The germline V gene specifies MDHEN as CDR1 and SYDVKM as CDR2. The trim is 3 bases for V and 6 bases for J, with a gap of 3 bases between the germline ends. A remark on this clonotype: Its antigen has not been determined. No per-base quality is available; no much larger clone lies one base away.

The protocol used for the library was PCR. Sequenced on an Illumina HiSeq 4000. Preparation of bulk TCR libraries followed a previously described approach, with the TCR primers listed in Table S5. Purification of total RNA was performed with the Qiagen AllPrep DNA/RNA kit. Before analysis, reads from multiple sequencing runs of one library were combined. In the source study's methods: Reads were retained only if an exact TCR constant sequence was present, and the retained reads were trimmed to 150 nt and grouped according to their 12-nt molecular barcodes. Reads in each barcode group were sub-clustered using a 15% Levenshtein threshold, and a quality-weighted consensus sequence was built for each RNA molecule. Non-functional sequences were excluded, and lower-count sequences lying one edit away from another sequence were also excluded. Based on a fit of two negative binomial distributions, barcode sub-clusters having less than 20% of the maximum read count were discarded. The public sequencing data were trimmed at Q25 with fastp and processed into clonotypes with MiXCR by TCRdb, which kept only in-frame beta chains. CDR3 protein sequences are deduplicated, and each keeps its most common genes and DNA. The V and J calls follow TCRdb's processing rather than the paper's. Present in this sample are approximately 550,000 distinct CDR3 sequences, about 20% of which were seen just once. Approximately 0.8% of the sample rests with the top ten.

The chain is encoded by TRBV28 joined to TRBJ2-7, with the D gene call left open. The sequence derives from a human donor in good health. Some libraries in this study had Jurkat cell RNA spiked in. Specimen: naive CD8+ T cells from blood, with Jurkat cell RNA spiked in. The intended sense of this specimen's cell subset or site label: FACS-sorted CD8+CD4-CCR7+CD45RA+ naive T cells. The CDR3 is CASSFVEQYF. The DNA sequence follows: TGTGCCAGCAGTTTCGTCGAGCAGTACTTC.